The text below deals with one TCR beta chain. The specificity of this receptor is unknown. No qualities accompany the bases; no much larger clone lies one base away. Receptor libraries were prepared by RT-PCR. These reads were obtained on an Illumina HiSeq 2500. In TCRdb, the public reads were trimmed at Q25 with fastp and aligned with MiXCR, with productive beta chains retained. All rows with the same CDR3 protein become a single entry with the most common DNA and genes. The sample contains 430,000 or so distinct CDR3 sequences, about 10% of them found a single time. The ten top clones hold approximately 12% of the sample. The data are from a study of response to subunit inactivated influenza vaccine (dated by TCRdb to 2017 to 2018). Background on the whole study: To follow how T cells responded to a trivalent subunit inactivated influenza vaccine, the researchers relied on deep quantitative profiling of the T cell receptor repertoire.

A distance of 13 bases separates the germline ends of V and J, which lose 3 bases and 5 bases respectively. The CDR3 numbers 14 residues from cysteine through phenylalanine. Here the CDR3 DNA is all that survives: 42 bases in frame from base 1. The germline V gene gives CDR1 as MGHDK and CDR2 as SYGVNS. Beyond this particular receptor, the publication reports: The authors proposed that each seasonal influenza vaccination may bring in only a limited number of new T cells.

The time point label corresponds to: around 45 days after influenza vaccine administration. The TCR was taken from a man between 45 and 60 years old who received an inactivated influenza vaccine. Donor details come from another sample of the same person, matched by shared clones. The chain was built from TRBV25-1 and TRBJ1-1, and possibly TRBD1, on 6 matching bases. The source was PBMCs from blood, collected 40 to 50 days after vaccination. The CDR3 region: CASSDTGMRTEAFF. The DNA sequence follows: TGTGCCAGCAGTGATACAGGGATGCGTACTGAAGCTTTCTTT.